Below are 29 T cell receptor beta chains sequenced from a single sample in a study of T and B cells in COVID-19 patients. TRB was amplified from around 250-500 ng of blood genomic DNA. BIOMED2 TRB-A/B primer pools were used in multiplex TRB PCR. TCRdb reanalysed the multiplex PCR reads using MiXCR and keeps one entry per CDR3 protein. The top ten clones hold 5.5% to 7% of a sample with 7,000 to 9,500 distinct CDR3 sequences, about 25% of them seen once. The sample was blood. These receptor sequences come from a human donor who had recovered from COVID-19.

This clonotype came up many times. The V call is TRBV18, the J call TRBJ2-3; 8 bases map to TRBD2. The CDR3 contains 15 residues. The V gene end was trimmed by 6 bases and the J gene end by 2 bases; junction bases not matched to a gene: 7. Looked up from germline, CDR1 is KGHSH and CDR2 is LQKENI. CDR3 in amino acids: CASSPGGLNTDTQYF. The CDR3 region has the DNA TGTGCCAGCTCCCCGGGGGGGCTAAACACAGATACGCAGTATTTT.

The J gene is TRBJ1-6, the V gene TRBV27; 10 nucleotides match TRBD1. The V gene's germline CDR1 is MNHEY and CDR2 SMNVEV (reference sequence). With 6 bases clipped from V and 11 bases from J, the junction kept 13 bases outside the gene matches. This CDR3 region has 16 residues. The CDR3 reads CASSLDRGIKLAPLHF. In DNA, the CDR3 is TGTGCCAGCAGCCTGGACAGGGGGATAAAACTTGCACCCCTCCACTTT.

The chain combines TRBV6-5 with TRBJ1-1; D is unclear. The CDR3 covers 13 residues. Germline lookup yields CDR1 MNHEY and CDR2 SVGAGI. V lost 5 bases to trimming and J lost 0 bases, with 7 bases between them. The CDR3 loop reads CASSATVNTEAFF. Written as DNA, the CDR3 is TGTGCCAGCAGTGCCACGGTGAACACTGAAGCTTTCTTT.

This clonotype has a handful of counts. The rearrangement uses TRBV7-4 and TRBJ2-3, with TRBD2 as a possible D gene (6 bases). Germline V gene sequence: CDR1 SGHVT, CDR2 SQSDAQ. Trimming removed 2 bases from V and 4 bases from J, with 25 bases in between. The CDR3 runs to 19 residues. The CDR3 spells CASSLYIRGIRIPPDTQYF. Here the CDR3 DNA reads TGTGCCAGCAGCTTATATATCCGGGGGATTAGGATCCCCCCAGATACGCAGTATTTT.

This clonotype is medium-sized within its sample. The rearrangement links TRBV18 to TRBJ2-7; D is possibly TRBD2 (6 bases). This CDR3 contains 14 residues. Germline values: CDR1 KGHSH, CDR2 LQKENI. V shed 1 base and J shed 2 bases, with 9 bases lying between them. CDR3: CASSPLAEAYEQYF. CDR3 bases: TGTGCCAGCTCACCACTAGCGGAGGCCTACGAGCAGTACTTC.

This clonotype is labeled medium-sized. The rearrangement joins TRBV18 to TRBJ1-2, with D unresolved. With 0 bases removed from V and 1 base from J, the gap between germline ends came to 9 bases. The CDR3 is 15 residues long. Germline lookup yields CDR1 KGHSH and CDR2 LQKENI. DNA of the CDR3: TGTGCCAGCTCACCACCAGCGGGGAATAACTATGGCTACACCTTC. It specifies CASSPPAGNNYGYTF. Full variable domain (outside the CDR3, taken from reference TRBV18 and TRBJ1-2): NAGVMQNPRHLVRRRGQEARLRCSPMKGHSHVYWYRQLPEEGLKFMVYLQKENIIDESGMPKERFSAEFPKEGPSILRIQQVVRGDSAAYFCASSPPAGNNYGYTFGSGTRLTVV.

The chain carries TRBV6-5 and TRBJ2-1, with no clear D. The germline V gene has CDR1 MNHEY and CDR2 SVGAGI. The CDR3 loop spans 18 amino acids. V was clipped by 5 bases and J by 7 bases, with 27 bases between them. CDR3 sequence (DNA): TGTGCCAGCAGTATTTCTTCAACATCCCGAGCTTCAAGAAATGAGCAGTTCTTC. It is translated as CASSISSTSRASRNEQFF.

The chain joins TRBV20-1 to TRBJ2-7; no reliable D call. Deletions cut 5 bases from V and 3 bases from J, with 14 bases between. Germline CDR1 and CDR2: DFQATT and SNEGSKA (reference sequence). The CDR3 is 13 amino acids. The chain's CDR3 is CSAYPRQDYEQYF. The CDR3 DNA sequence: TGCAGTGCTTACCCCAGACAAGACTACGAGCAGTACTTC.

The CDR3 DNA reads as TGTGCCAGCAGCTTTCGGGGTGGAGGTACTAATGAAAAACTGTTTTTT. It is translated as CASSFRGGGTNEKLFF. The chain combines TRBV7-2 with TRBJ1-4; D unclear. This CDR3 spans 16 amino acids. V dropped 3 bases and J dropped 2 bases, with 13 bases sitting between them. Germline values: CDR1 SGHTA, CDR2 FQGNSA.

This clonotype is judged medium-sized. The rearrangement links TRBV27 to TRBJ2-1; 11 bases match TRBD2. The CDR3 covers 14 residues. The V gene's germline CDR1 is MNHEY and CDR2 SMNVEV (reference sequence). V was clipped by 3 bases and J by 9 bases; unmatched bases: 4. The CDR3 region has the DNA TGTGCCAGCAGTTTTAGCGGGAGGGCCGCTGAGCAGTTCTTC. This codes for CASSFSGRAAEQFF.

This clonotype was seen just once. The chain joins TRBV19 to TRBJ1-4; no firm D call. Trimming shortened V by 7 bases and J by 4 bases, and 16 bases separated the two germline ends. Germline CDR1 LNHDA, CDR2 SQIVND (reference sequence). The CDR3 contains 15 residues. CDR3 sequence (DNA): TGTGCCAGTACCCCAGAGGGCGCCGATAATGAAAAACTGTTTTTT. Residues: CASTPEGADNEKLFF. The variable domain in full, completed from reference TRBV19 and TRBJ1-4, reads DGGITQSPKYLFRKEGQNVTLSCEQNLNHDAMYWYRQDPGQGLRLIYYSQIVNDFQKGDIAEGYSVSREKKESFPLTVTSAQKNPTAFYLCASTPEGADNEKLFFGSGTQLSVL.

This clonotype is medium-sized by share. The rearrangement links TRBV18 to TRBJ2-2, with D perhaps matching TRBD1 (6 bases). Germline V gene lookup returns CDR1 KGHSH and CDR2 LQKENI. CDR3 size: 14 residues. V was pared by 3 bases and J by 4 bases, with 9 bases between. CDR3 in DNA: TGTGCCAGCTCACCGACAGGTCTCACCGGGGAGCTGTTTTTT. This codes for CASSPTGLTGELFF.

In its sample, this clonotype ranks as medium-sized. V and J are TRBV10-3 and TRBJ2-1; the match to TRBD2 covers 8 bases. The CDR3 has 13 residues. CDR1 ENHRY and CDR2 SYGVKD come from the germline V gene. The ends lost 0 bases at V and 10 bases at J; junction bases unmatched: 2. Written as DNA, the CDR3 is TGTGCCATCAGTGAGTCGAGACTAGCGGAGCAGTTCTTC. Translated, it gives CAISESRLAEQFF.

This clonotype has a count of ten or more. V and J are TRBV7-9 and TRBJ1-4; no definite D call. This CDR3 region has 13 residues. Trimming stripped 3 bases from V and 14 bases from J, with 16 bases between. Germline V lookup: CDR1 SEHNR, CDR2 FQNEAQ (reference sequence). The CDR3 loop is CASSLGREGDLFF. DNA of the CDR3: TGTGCCAGCAGCTTGGGAAGGGAGGGAGACCTGTTTTTT.

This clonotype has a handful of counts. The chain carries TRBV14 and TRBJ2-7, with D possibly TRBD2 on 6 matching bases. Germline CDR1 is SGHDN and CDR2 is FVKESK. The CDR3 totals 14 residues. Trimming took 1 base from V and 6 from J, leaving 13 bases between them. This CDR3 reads CASSQVLALGEQYF. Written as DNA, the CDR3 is TGTGCCAGCAGCCAAGTACTAGCTCTAGGCGAGCAGTACTTC.

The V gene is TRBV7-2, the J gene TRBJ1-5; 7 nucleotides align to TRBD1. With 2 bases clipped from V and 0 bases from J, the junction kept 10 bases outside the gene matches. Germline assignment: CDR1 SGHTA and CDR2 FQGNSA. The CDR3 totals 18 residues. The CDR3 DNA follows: TGTGCCAGCAGCTTATCCCCCCGGGACAGTTATAGCAATCAGCCCCAGCATTTT. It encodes CASSLSPRDSYSNQPQHF. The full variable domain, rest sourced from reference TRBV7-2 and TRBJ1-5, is GAGVSQSPSNKVTEKGKDVELRCDPISGHTALYWYRQSLGQGLEFLIYFQGNSAPDKSGLPSDRFSAERTGGSVSTLTIQRTQQEDSAVYLCASSLSPRDSYSNQPQHFGDGTRLSIL.

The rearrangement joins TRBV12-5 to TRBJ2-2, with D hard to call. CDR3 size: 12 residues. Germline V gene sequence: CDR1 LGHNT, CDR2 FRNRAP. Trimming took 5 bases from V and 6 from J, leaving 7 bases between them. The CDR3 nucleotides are TGTGCTAGTGGTAATATTCCCGGGGAGCTGTTTTTT. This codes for CASGNIPGELFF.

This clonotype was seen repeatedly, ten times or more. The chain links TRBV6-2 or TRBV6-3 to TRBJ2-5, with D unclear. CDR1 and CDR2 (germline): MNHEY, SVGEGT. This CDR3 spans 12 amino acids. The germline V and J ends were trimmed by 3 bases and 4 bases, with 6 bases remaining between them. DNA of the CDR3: TGTGCCAGCAGTTATGGCAGAGAGACCCAGTACTTC. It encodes CASSYGRETQYF.

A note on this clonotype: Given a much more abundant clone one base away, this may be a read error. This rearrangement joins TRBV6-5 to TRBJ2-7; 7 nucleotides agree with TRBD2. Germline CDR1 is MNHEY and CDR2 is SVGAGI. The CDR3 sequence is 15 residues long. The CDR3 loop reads CASSLYSGLSYGQYF. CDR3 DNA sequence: TGTGCCAGCAGCCTATATAGCGGGCTCTCCTACGGGCAGTACTTC.

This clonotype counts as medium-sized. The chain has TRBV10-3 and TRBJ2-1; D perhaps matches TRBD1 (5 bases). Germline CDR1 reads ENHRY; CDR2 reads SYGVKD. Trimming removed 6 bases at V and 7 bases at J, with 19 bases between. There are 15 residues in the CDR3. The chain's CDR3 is CAIRDTSLLLNEQFF. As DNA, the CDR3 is TGTGCCATCAGGGACACTTCTCTTCTCCTGAATGAGCAGTTCTTC.

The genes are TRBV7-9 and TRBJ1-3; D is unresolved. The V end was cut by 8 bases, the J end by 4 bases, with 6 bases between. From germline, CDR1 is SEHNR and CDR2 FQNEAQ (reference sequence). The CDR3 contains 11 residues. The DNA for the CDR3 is TGTGCCAGCGGAATCGGAAACACCATATATTTT. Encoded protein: CASGIGNTIYF. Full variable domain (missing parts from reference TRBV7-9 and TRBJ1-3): DTGVSQNPRHKITKRGQNVTFRCDPISEHNRLYWYRQTLGQGPEFLTYFQNEAQLEKSRLLSDRFSAERPKGSFSTLEIQRTEQGDSAMYLCASGIGNTIYFGEGSWLTVV.

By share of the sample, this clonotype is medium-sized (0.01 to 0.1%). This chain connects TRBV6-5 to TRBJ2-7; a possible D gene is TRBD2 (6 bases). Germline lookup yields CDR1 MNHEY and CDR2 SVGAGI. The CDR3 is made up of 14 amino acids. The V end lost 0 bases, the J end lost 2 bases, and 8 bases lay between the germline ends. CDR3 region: CASSYSQRAYEQYF. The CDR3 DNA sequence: TGTGCCAGCAGTTACTCCCAGCGGGCCTACGAGCAGTACTTC.

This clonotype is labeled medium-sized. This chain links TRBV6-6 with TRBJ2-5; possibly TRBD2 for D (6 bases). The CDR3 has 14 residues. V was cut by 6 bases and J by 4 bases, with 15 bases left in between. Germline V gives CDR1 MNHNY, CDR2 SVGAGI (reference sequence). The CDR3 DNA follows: TGTGCCAGCAGCCCCGGGGGAGGCACAGAGACCCAGTACTTC. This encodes CASSPGGGTETQYF.

The CDR3 DNA reads as TGCAGCGTTGACTTGACAGGGGGTGGCGGCTACACCTTC. Its protein is CSVDLTGGGGYTF. The J gene is TRBJ1-2, the V gene TRBV29-1; the match to TRBD1 covers 9 bases. CDR1 and CDR2 from the germline V gene are SQVTM and ANQGSEA. Losses at the gene ends were 3 bases for V and 8 bases for J; bases not matched to a gene: 7. The CDR3 sequence is 13 residues long.

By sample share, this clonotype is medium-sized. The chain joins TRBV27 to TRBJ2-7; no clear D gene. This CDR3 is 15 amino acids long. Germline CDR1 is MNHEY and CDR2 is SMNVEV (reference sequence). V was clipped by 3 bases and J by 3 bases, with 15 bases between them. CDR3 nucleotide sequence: TGTGCCAGCAGTTTGGGCTCACGGCTCTACTACGAGCAGTACTTC. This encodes CASSLGSRLYYEQYF.

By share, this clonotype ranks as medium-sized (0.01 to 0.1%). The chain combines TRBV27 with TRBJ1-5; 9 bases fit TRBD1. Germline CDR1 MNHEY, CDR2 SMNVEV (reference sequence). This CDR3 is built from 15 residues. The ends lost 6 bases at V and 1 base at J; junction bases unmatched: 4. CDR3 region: CASSQDRGSNQPQHF. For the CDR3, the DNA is TGTGCCAGCAGCCAGGACAGGGGAAGCAATCAGCCCCAGCATTTT.

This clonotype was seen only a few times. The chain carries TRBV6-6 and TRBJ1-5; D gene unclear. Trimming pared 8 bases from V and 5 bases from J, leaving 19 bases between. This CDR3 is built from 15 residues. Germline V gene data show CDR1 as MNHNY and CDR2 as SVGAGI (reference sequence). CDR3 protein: CASQRWQALDQPQHF. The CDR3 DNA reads TGTGCCAGCCAGCGTTGGCAGGCATTAGATCAGCCCCAGCATTTT.

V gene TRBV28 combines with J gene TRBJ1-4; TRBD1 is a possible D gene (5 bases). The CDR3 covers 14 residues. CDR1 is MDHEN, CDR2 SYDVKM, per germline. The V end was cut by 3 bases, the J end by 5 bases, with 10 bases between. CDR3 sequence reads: CASSFRGWNEKLFF. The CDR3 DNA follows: TGTGCCAGCAGTTTCCGGGGGTGGAATGAAAAACTGTTTTTT.

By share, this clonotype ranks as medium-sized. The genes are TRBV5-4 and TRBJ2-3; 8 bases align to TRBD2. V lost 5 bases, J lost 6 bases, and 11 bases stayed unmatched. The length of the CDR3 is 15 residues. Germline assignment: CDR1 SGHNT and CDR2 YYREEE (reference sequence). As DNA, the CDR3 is TGTGCCAGCAGAGTGAGCGGGAGTGGATTGGATACGCAGTATTTT. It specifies CASRVSGSGLDTQYF. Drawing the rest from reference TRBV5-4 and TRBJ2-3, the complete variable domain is ETGVTQSPTHLIKTRGQQVTLRCSSQSGHNTVSWYQQALGQGPQFIFQYYREEENGRGNFPPRFSGLQFPNYSSELNVNALELDDSALYLCASRVSGSGLDTQYFGPGTRLTVL.